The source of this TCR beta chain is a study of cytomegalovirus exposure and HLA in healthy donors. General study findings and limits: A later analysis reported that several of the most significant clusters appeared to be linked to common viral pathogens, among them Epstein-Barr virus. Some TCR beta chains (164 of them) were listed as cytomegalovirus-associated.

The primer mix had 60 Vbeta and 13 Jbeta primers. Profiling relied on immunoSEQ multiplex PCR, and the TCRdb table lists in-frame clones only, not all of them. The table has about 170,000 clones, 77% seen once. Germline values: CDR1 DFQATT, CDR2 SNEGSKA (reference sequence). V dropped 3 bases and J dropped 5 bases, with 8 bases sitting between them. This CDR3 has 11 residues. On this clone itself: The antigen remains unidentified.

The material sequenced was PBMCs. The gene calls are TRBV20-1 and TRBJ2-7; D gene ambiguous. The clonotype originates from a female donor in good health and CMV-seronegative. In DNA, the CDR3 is TGCAGTGCTAGGCCGCGAGACGAGCAGTACTTC. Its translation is CSARPRDEQYF.